These 15 T cell receptor beta chains were sequenced from one sample in a study of blood T cell repertoires in COVID-19. This table comes from immunoSEQ multiplex PCR, and its TCRdb copy is limited to in-frame clones, with some not included. The sample includes 250,000 to 350,000 clones, approximately 83% seen only once; the top ten take 2.1%. The sequenced sample was peripheral blood. These receptors all come from a woman aged 25 to 39 who had recovered from COVID-19.

The chain recombines TRBV28 with TRBJ2-1, with TRBD2 matching 11 bases. The CDR3 is 15 residues long. The junction had 7 bases not matched to a gene; V was cut back by 6 bases and J by 6 bases. The germline V gene has CDR1 MDHEN and CDR2 SYDVKM. CDR3 coding DNA: TGTGCCAGCAGGCTAACTAGCGGGAGAGGCAATGAGCAGTTCTTC. Protein: CASRLTSGRGNEQFF.

This rearrangement joins TRBV7-9 to TRBJ2-5; D is perhaps TRBD1 (6 bases). Germline CDR1 reads SEHNR; CDR2 reads FQNEAQ (reference sequence). The V and J ends lost 4 bases and 9 bases respectively, with 18 bases between them. The CDR3 is 14 residues long. The CDR3 region has the DNA TGTGCCAGCAGCTCAACTGACAGGCCTGAGGCCCAGTACTTC. The encoded protein is CASSSTDRPEAQYF.

This chain joins TRBV5-5 and TRBJ2-1, with unresolved D. V shed 3 bases and J shed 4 bases, with 11 bases lying between them. Germline V gene lookup returns CDR1 SGHKS and CDR2 YYEKEE (reference sequence). CDR3 length equals 14 residues. DNA for the CDR3: TGTGCCAGCAGCTCGTTACATCGATACAATGAGCAGTTCTTC. Translated: CASSSLHRYNEQFF.

The V gene is TRBV5-1, the J gene TRBJ2-7; possible D gene TRBD1, 5 bases. The germline V gene has CDR1 SGHRS and CDR2 YFSETQ. The CDR3 runs to 13 residues. V was shortened by 2 bases and J by 2 bases, with 8 bases between the two germline ends. In DNA form, the CDR3 reads TGCGCCAGCAGCTTCCAGGGCCCCTACGAGCAGTACTTC. This codes for CASSFQGPYEQYF.

The rearrangement uses TRBV18 and TRBJ2-7; 7 bases map to TRBD1. Germline loops: CDR1 KGHSH, CDR2 LQKENI. V lost 4 bases, J lost 3 bases, and 9 bases stayed unmatched. This CDR3 region has 15 residues. The CDR3 nucleotides read TGTGCCAGCTCACAGAGCCCGACAGGGAACTACGAGCAGTACTTC. It codes for CASSQSPTGNYEQYF.

This clone was seen repeatedly, ten times or more. The CDR3 spells CASSETGARYEQYF. CDR3 coding DNA: TGTGCCAGCAGCGAGACAGGGGCCCGTTACGAGCAGTACTTC. V and J are TRBV28 and TRBJ2-7; TRBD1 matches at 8 bases. CDR1 and CDR2 from the germline V gene are MDHEN and SYDVKM. The CDR3 totals 14 residues. Trimming at V came to 6 bases and at J to 4 bases, leaving 8 bases not matched to a gene.

The chain uses TRBV29-1 and TRBJ2-7; 7 nucleotides match TRBD1. Germline V lookup: CDR1 SQVTM, CDR2 ANQGSEA. The CDR3 covers 12 residues. J lost 3 bases, V lost 4 bases, and 3 bases had no gene match. CDR3 DNA: TGCAGCGTTGGGGACAGCCTCTACGAGCAGTACTTC. Translation gives CSVGDSLYEQYF.

The V call is TRBV23-1, the J call TRBJ1-3, with TRBD1 matching over 9 bases. TRBV23-1 is an ORF, with its function uncertain. Germline trimming cut 3 bases from V and 6 bases from J; bases unmatched to any gene: 6. The CDR3 covers 15 residues. This chain's CDR3 is CASSHGTGYENTIYF. The CDR3 DNA sequence: TGCGCCAGCAGTCACGGGACAGGGTACGAAAACACCATATATTTT.

This rearrangement joins TRBV25-1 to TRBJ1-2; tentative D call: TRBD1 (6 bases). V lost 3 bases to trimming and J lost 4 bases, with 12 bases between them. This CDR3 comprises 14 residues. Germline CDR1 MGHDK, CDR2 SYGVNS. The CDR3 DNA is TGTGCCAGCAGTGAGGGGCAGGGGAGCTATGGCTACACCTTC. It encodes CASSEGQGSYGYTF.

V gene TRBV6-1 combines with J gene TRBJ1-1; the D is unclear. Germline V CDR1 and CDR2: MNHNS, SASEGT. V was shortened by 2 bases and J by 1 base, with 11 bases between the two germline ends. The CDR3 has 15 residues. In DNA form, the CDR3 reads TGTGCCAGCAGTGAATTGGGCCAATCGAACACTGAAGCTTTCTTT. This gives the protein CASSELGQSNTEAFF.

The V call is TRBV15, the J call TRBJ2-3, with 8 nucleotides matching TRBD2. The germline V gene encodes CDR1 LNHNV and CDR2 YYDKDF (reference sequence). There are 15 residues in the CDR3. Trimming cost V 5 bases and J 4 bases; bases outside gene matches: 8. CDR3 residues: CATSESGSLADTQYF. The DNA for the CDR3 is TGTGCCACCAGCGAGAGCGGGAGTCTGGCAGATACGCAGTATTTT.

A few counts support this clone. The gene calls are TRBV7-2 and TRBJ2-7, with 11 nucleotides matching TRBD1. The germline CDR1 and CDR2 sequences are SGHTA and FQGNSA. J was trimmed by 3 bases and V by 5 bases; bases with no gene match: 6. This CDR3 contains 15 residues. CDR3 residues: CASSLDRGLFYEQYF. CDR3 DNA sequence: TGTGCCAGCAGCCTGGACAGGGGGCTCTTCTACGAGCAGTACTTC.

The chain links TRBV27 to TRBJ2-7; D is possibly TRBD1 (5 bases). CDR1 is MNHEY, CDR2 SMNVEV, per germline (reference sequence). V lost 3 bases to trimming and J lost 0 bases, with 12 bases between them. The CDR3 spans 15 residues. The CDR3 protein is CASSFDKQGSYEQYF. The CDR3 coding sequence is TGTGCCAGCAGTTTCGATAAGCAGGGCTCCTACGAGCAGTACTTC.

The rearrangement joins TRBV19 to TRBJ2-3, with 11 nucleotides matching TRBD1. The length of the CDR3 is 17 residues. The J segment lost 3 bases and the V segment lost 0 bases, leaving 5 bases of the junction unmatched. Germline V lookup: CDR1 LNHDA, CDR2 SQIVND (reference sequence). CDR3 in amino acids: CASSIDGGTGGTDTQYF. Here the CDR3 DNA reads TGTGCCAGTAGTATAGATGGAGGGACAGGGGGGACAGATACGCAGTATTTT.

The chain combines TRBV7-2 with TRBJ2-7; tentative D call: TRBD2 (5 bases). The CDR3 totals 15 residues. Trimming cost V 3 bases and J 0 bases, with 12 bases left between them. Germline V gene data show CDR1 as SGHTA and CDR2 as FQGNSA. Here the CDR3 reads CASSLPMGSSYEQYF. CDR3 bases: TGTGCCAGCAGCTTGCCCATGGGGAGCTCCTACGAGCAGTACTTC.